What follows describes a single T cell receptor (beta chain). Its antigen is unidentified. CD45RO-negative cells were positively selected for CCR7, leaving out terminally differentiated effector memory CD45RA+ cells. Germline loops: CDR1 SEHNR, CDR2 FQNEAQ (reference sequence). There are 13 residues in the CDR3. Trimming shortened V by 5 bases and J by 1 base, and 8 bases separated the two germline ends. The data were obtained in a study of shared clonotypes between healthy human individuals. Regarding the study as a whole: Only blood was sampled, and tissue TCR repertoires likely differ from blood ones. Naive CD4 clonotypes overlapped across a handful of donors at around 4.7%. In contrast to clonotypes shared by all four donors, non-shared clonotypes had lower generation probabilities.

Profiled with immunoSEQ multiplex PCR; TCRdb holds only in-frame clones, not every one. Of approximately 740,000 clones listed, 90% to 95% were seen once; the top ten hold less than 25%. The chain combines TRBV7-9 with TRBJ1-1; D unclear. This receptor was identified in a man aged 25 to 45 in good health. Sequencing used naive CD8+ T cells sorted from blood. DNA for the CDR3: TGTGCCAGCAGCCCGGACGGGAACACTGAAGCTTTCTTT. This sequence encodes CASSPDGNTEAFF.